The 3 T cell receptor beta chains reported below all come from one sample, sequenced in a study of T cell responses to AZD1222 COVID-19 vaccine. TCRdb's copy holds only in-frame clones and misses some; the assay was immunoSEQ multiplex PCR. There are under 200,000 clones in the sample; around 89% occur only once, and about 4.5% lies in the top ten. The input for sequencing was peripheral blood, taken 28 days after the second AZD1222 dose. These receptors all stem from an adult who received the AZD1222 COVID-19 vaccine.

This clone was recorded a few times. CDR3 residues: CASAIIYEQYF. The CDR3 nucleotides are TGTGCTAGTGCCATTATCTACGAGCAGTACTTC. The chain couples TRBV12-5 to TRBJ2-7, with unresolved D. Germline V gene sequence: CDR1 LGHNT, CDR2 FRNRAP. CDR3 size: 11 residues. The V end lost 7 bases, the J end lost 3 bases, and 7 bases lay between the germline ends.

Only a few counts were recorded for this clone. V is TRBV6-5 and J is TRBJ2-7; perhaps TRBD2 as D (5 bases). The CDR3 is 11 amino acids. The V gene lost 6 bases and the J gene lost 6 bases, with 9 bases spanning the gap. Looked up from germline, CDR1 is MNHEY and CDR2 is SVGAGI. CDR3: CASSRGLEQYF. In DNA, the CDR3 is TGTGCCAGCAGCCGCGGACTCGAGCAGTACTTC.

The count of this clone is one. The rearrangement links TRBV7-9 to TRBJ2-7; tentative D call: TRBD2 (5 bases). The germline V gene encodes CDR1 SEHNR and CDR2 FQNEAQ (reference sequence). There are 15 residues in the CDR3. V lost 7 bases to trimming and J lost 0 bases, with 16 bases between them. The CDR3 reads CASNPAGKSSYEQYF. Here the CDR3 DNA reads TGTGCCAGCAACCCCGCCGGGAAAAGCTCCTACGAGCAGTACTTC.